A single sample gave rise to the 28 T cell receptor beta chains below, sequenced in a study of T-cell reconstitution after alpha-beta-depleted transplantation in children (dated by TCRdb to between 2015 and 2016). Preparation of the library involved PCR. TCRdb names Illumina HiSeq 2500 as the instrument used. TCR libraries were prepared with molecular barcoding, using unique molecular identifiers to normalize TCRbeta repertoire quantification. The public reads were reanalyzed by TCRdb: fastp trimming at Q25, MiXCR alignment, in-frame beta chains only. For every CDR3 protein sequence, its rows merge into one entry that carries the most common genes and DNA. The sample table holds 200,000 to 300,000 distinct CDR3 sequences, of which less than 9% were seen once. In total, the top ten clones hold nearly 6.5% of the sample. According to the study, the label for this sample's treatment or condition signals: allogeneic hematopoietic cell transplantation with graft depleted of TCRalphabeta T cells and CD19 B cells.

The sample was PBMCs, mostly from graft donor cells, taken 180 days after TCRalphabeta/CD19-depleted stem cell transplant. These receptors were taken from a male patient between 10 and 17 years old who had a stem cell transplant for acute lymphoblastic leukemia, so the T cells may come from the graft donor.

In its sample, this clonotype was seen many times. The chain carries TRBV28 and TRBJ1-5, with D unresolved. V lost 7 bases, J lost 2 bases, and 15 bases lay in between. Looked up from germline, CDR1 is MDHEN and CDR2 is SYDVKM. The CDR3 length is 15 residues. The CDR3 nucleotides are TGTGCCAGCAACTTCAGGCAGGCGGGCAATCAGCCCCAGCATTTT. Amino acids: CASNFRQAGNQPQHF.

This clonotype came up many times. The rearrangement links TRBV4-2 to TRBJ2-5; 8 bases line up with TRBD2. The germline V gene encodes CDR1 LGHNA and CDR2 YNFKEQ. V shed 0 bases and J 4 bases; nucleotides not matched to a gene: 7. The CDR3 loop spans 16 amino acids. The CDR3 sequence: CASSQDGAGGRETQYF. CDR3 coding DNA: TGTGCCAGCAGCCAAGATGGGGCGGGGGGCCGAGAGACCCAGTACTTC.

Details on this clonotype: It may be a read error: a sequence one base away is much more abundant. This chain joins TRBV20-1 and TRBJ1-1, with unresolved D. The CDR3 is 14 amino acids. Germline lookup yields CDR1 DFQATT and CDR2 SNEGSKA (reference sequence). The CDR3 coding sequence is TGCAGTGCTAGGGCCGGTCGAGGAAACACTGACGCTTTCTTT. This sequence encodes CSARAGRGNTDAFF.

The genes are TRBV12-3 or TRBV12-4 and TRBJ1-6, with TRBD1 matching 8 bases. V lost 1 base to trimming and J lost 13 bases; unmatched junction nucleotides: 9. The CDR3 totals 15 residues. Written as DNA, the CDR3 is TGTGCCAGCAGTTTAGATGGGACAGGCCCTATCCCCCTCCACTTT. The encoded protein is CASSLDGTGPIPLHF.

This clonotype was seen many times. The chain has TRBV19 and TRBJ1-1; TRBD1 matches 8 bases. After removal of 5 bases from V and 4 bases from J, the junction contained 15 bases not matched to a gene. The length of the CDR3 is 17 residues. Germline V gene data show CDR1 as LNHDA and CDR2 as SQIVND (reference sequence). CDR3 amino acids: CASSSDRVRRDFTEAFF. The CDR3 region has the DNA TGTGCCAGTAGTTCGGACAGGGTGCGCAGGGACTTCACTGAAGCTTTCTTT.

The sample holds many counts of this clonotype. The rearrangement uses TRBV6-1 and TRBJ1-6; D may be TRBD1 (5 bases). Germline CDR1 MNHNS, CDR2 SASEGT. V gave up 6 bases and J gave up 9 bases, with 18 bases separating them. CDR3 length: 15 residues. DNA for the CDR3: TGTGCCAGCAGCCCCCGGGGGGATGCGAGTTCACCCCTCCACTTT. This encodes CASSPRGDASSPLHF.

This clonotype was picked up many times. V is TRBV7-9 and J is TRBJ2-2, with D perhaps TRBD2 (5 bases). This CDR3 is 15 amino acids long. Germline V gene data show CDR1 as SEHNR and CDR2 as FQNEAQ (reference sequence). Trimming stripped 5 bases from V and 4 bases from J, with 14 bases between. The CDR3 sequence: CASSRGSFVTGELFF. The CDR3, as DNA: TGTGCCAGCAGCCGCGGGTCCTTTGTCACCGGGGAGCTGTTTTTT.

This clonotype came up many times. One end of the junction fails to match germline, which may point to a read error. The chain couples TRBV27 to TRBJ2-1, with D unclear. The length of the CDR3 is 15 residues. The germline V gene has CDR1 MNHEY and CDR2 SMNVEV (reference sequence). CDR3 in DNA: TGTGCCAGCAGTCCACTTCGATACGTCATCAATGAACAGTTCTTC. Its translation is CASSPLRYVINEQFF.

This clonotype was seen ten or more times. V is TRBV21-1 and J is TRBJ1-1. TRBV21-1 counts as a pseudogene. This CDR3 region has 18 residues. CDR3 nucleotide sequence: TGTGCCAGCAGCAAAGTAAGGAAAAGGGGAGGGGAGAACACTGAAGCTTTCTTT. This translates into CASSKVRKRGGENTEAFF.

There are many counts of this clonotype. The chain is built from TRBV28 and TRBJ1-1; no clear D gene. CDR1 and CDR2 (germline): MDHEN, SYDVKM. The CDR3 is 12 amino acids. The V gene lost 9 bases and the J gene lost 0 bases, with 8 bases spanning the gap. This CDR3 is CASVRLNTEAFF. CDR3 DNA: TGTGCCAGTGTAAGGTTGAACACTGAAGCTTTCTTT.

The V call is TRBV5-1, the J call TRBJ1-4; no reliable D call. Germline loops: CDR1 SGHRS, CDR2 YFSETQ. Trimming took 0 bases from V and 10 from J, leaving 16 bases between them. The CDR3 runs 15 residues. CDR3 protein: CASSLAADGMGKLFF. Here the CDR3 DNA reads TGCGCCAGCAGCTTGGCCGCGGACGGGATGGGAAAACTGTTTTTT.

This clonotype was detected ten times or more. The chain uses TRBV19 and TRBJ2-5; 13 bases align to TRBD2. Germline CDR1 LNHDA, CDR2 SQIVND (reference sequence). V dropped 3 bases and J dropped 6; count of bases not matched to a gene: 7. There are 16 residues in the CDR3. The DNA of the CDR3 is TGTGCCAGTAGTATGCCGTGGACTAGCGGGAGAAAGACCCAGTACTTC. Encoded protein: CASSMPWTSGRKTQYF. The complete variable domain, with remaining parts taken from reference TRBV19 and TRBJ2-5, reads DGGITQSPKYLFRKEGQNVTLSCEQNLNHDAMYWYRQDPGQGLRLIYYSQIVNDFQKGDIAEGYSVSREKKESFPLTVTSAQKNPTAFYLCASSMPWTSGRKTQYFGPGTRLLVL.

This clonotype was detected many times. This chain links TRBV5-6 with TRBJ1-1, with 8 bases fitting TRBD1. CDR1 is SGHDT and CDR2 is YYEEEE in the germline V gene. The V gene end was trimmed by 4 bases and the J gene end by 5 bases; junction bases not matched to a gene: 4. The CDR3 runs 13 residues. The CDR3 is CASSLQGETEAFF. The CDR3 nucleotides read TGTGCCAGCAGCCTACAGGGGGAGACTGAAGCTTTCTTT.

This clonotype was seen ten or more times. The chain links TRBV11-2 to TRBJ2-3, with a tentative D call TRBD2 (6 bases). The CDR3 runs to 15 residues. Trimming removed 5 bases from V and 2 bases from J, with 14 bases in between. From germline, CDR1 is SGHAT and CDR2 FQNNGV. The CDR3 region is CASSRTNFLTDTQYF. The CDR3 region has the DNA TGTGCCAGCAGCCGGACTAACTTTCTCACAGATACGCAGTATTTT.

Many counts were recorded for this clonotype. J is TRBJ2-3 and V is TRBV18; no clear D. Germline V gene data show CDR1 as KGHSH and CDR2 as LQKENI. The germline V and J ends were trimmed by 3 bases and 2 bases, with 9 bases remaining between them. The CDR3 contains 14 residues. The CDR3 DNA follows: TGTGCCAGCTCACCGTCGCCTATCACAGATACGCAGTATTTT. This gives the protein CASSPSPITDTQYF.

This clonotype was picked up many times. J is TRBJ2-7 and V is TRBV12-3 or TRBV12-4; the D gene is possibly TRBD2 (5 bases). This CDR3 is built from 14 residues. V lost 2 bases and J 4 bases, leaving 12 bases between the germline ends. DNA of the CDR3: TGTGCCAGCAGTTTAAGTAGCACGGGATACGAGCAGTACTTC. This codes for CASSLSSTGYEQYF.

Only a few counts were recorded for this clonotype. This CDR3 fails to terminate in the conserved phenylalanine or tryptophan, so it likely reflects a read error. No DNA is shown, since the ends of the CDR3 on it are uncertain; the CDR3 is the one TCRdb lists. The gene calls are TRBV24-1 and TRBJ2-5. Germline-derived CDR1 and CDR2 are KGHDR and SFDVKD. The CDR3 spans 8 amino acids, including both terminal residues. The CDR3 loop reads CATRDGKD.

This clonotype was seen many times. This rearrangement joins TRBV2 to TRBJ2-7, with TRBD2 matching 8 bases. J gave up 0 bases and V 7 bases, and 5 bases lay outside the gene matches. The CDR3 loop spans 14 amino acids. CDR1 is SNHLY, CDR2 FYNNEI, per germline. CDR3: CASNPSGSSYEQYF. CDR3 sequence (DNA): TGTGCCAGCAACCCCAGCGGGAGCTCCTACGAGCAGTACTTC.

There are many counts of this clonotype. The rearrangement uses TRBV25-1 and TRBJ2-2, with D perhaps TRBD1 (5 bases). Trimming stripped 4 bases from V and 6 bases from J, with 12 bases between. Germline values: CDR1 MGHDK, CDR2 SYGVNS. The CDR3 is made up of 14 amino acids. CDR3 sequence reads: CASSGLKGPGELFF. CDR3 nucleotides: TGTGCCAGCAGTGGTTTGAAGGGGCCCGGGGAGCTGTTTTTT.

This clonotype has at least ten counts. The rearrangement uses TRBV5-8 and TRBJ2-7; D uncertain. V gave up 6 bases and J gave up 0 bases, with 13 bases separating them. Per the germline V gene, CDR1 is SGHTS and CDR2 is YDEGEE. The CDR3 sequence is 14 residues long. For the CDR3, the DNA is TGTGCCAGCATCCCCTGGACGAACTCCTACGAGCAGTACTTC. It is translated as CASIPWTNSYEQYF.

CDR3 residues: CASSPTRTGAEQFF. CDR3 DNA: TGTGCCAGCAGTCCAACCCGGACAGGGGCTGAGCAGTTCTTC. The chain combines TRBV12-3 or TRBV12-4 with TRBJ2-1; 9 bases line up with TRBD1. CDR3 length: 14 amino acids. Trimming removed 5 bases from V and 9 bases from J; junction bases left unmatched: 8.

This clonotype has at least ten counts. This chain uses TRBV12-3 or TRBV12-4 with TRBJ2-5; D may match TRBD1 or TRBD2 (5 bases each). The CDR3 contains 16 residues. The V and J ends lost 1 base and 0 bases respectively, with 12 bases between them. CDR3 sequence (DNA): TGTGCCAGCAGTTTAGGGGCAGGGAGTTACCAAGAGACCCAGTACTTC. It yields the protein CASSLGAGSYQETQYF.

This clonotype was recorded many times. The V gene is TRBV9, the J gene TRBJ1-2, with 7 bases that match TRBD1. The CDR3 length is 14 residues. Germline V lookup: CDR1 SGDLS, CDR2 YYNGEE. The V and J ends lost 4 bases and 7 bases, in that order; junction bases with no gene match: 10. CDR3 sequence reads: CASSPAGGTSGYTF. The DNA of the CDR3 is TGTGCCAGCAGCCCCGCAGGGGGGACGAGTGGCTACACCTTC.

This clonotype was seen many times. The V and J genes are TRBV28 and TRBJ2-1; D ambiguous. Trimming left V 2 bases short and J 7 bases short, with 12 bases between. CDR3 length: 14 residues. Germline lookup yields CDR1 MDHEN and CDR2 SYDVKM. CDR3 amino acids: CASSLGPLVNEQFF. The CDR3 DNA reads TGTGCCAGCAGTTTAGGCCCCCTGGTAAATGAGCAGTTCTTC. The full variable domain, rest sourced from reference TRBV28 and TRBJ2-1, is DVKVTQSSRYLVKRTGEKVFLECVQDMDHENMFWYRQDPGLGLRLIYFSYDVKMKEKGDIPEGYSVSREKKERFSLILESASTNQTSMYLCASSLGPLVNEQFFGPGTRLTVL.

Only one count was recorded for this clonotype. An end of the junction differs from the germline gene, which may be a read error. The rearrangement joins TRBV7-2 to TRBJ2-7; 11 bases align to TRBD2. Germline loops: CDR1 SGHTA, CDR2 FQGNSA. This CDR3 has 14 residues. This CDR3 is CASSFRLAGGGMHF. CDR3 coding DNA: TGTGCCAGCAGCTTTCGGCTAGCGGGGGGCGGGATGCACTTC.

J is TRBJ2-7 and V is TRBV20-1; D not resolved. Germline V lookup: CDR1 DFQATT, CDR2 SNEGSKA (reference sequence). This CDR3 spans 15 amino acids. V was pared by 1 base and J by 6 bases, with 19 bases between. The CDR3 loop is CSARAPWLGLTEQYF. The CDR3 nucleotides read TGCAGTGCTAGAGCTCCCTGGTTAGGTCTGACCGAGCAGTACTTC.

This clonotype was seen more than once but under ten times. The chain is built from TRBV4-3 and TRBJ1-2; perhaps TRBD1 as D (6 bases). V was clipped by 1 base and J by 6 bases, with 15 bases between them. The CDR3 consists of 15 residues. The germline V gene has CDR1 LGHNA and CDR2 YSLEER. CDR3 DNA: TGCGCCAGCAGCCAAGGGGCGGGGGCCAAGGATGGCTACACCTTC. Translation gives CASSQGAGAKDGYTF.

This clonotype has ten or more counts. The chain links TRBV20-1 to TRBJ2-4, with a weak D call TRBD1 (6 bases). Germline-derived CDR1 and CDR2 are DFQATT and SNEGSKA (reference sequence). The germline V and J ends were trimmed by 4 bases and 4 bases, with 11 bases remaining between them. The CDR3 has 13 amino acids. The chain's CDR3 is CSANTGRKNIQYF. The CDR3 nucleotides read TGCAGTGCTAACACAGGGCGAAAAAACATTCAGTACTTC.